Described below is a single T cell receptor beta chain sequence and its context. This sample is drawn from a study of blood T cells in healthy people across ages. A second PCR of about 7 to 12 cycles used a sample-barcoded 5' primer and a J-beta primer mix. TCRdb re-analysed the 5' RACE reads in MiXCR, keeping a single row per CDR3 protein. The table records approximately 1.5 million distinct CDR3 sequences, around 35% of them present only once. Trimming left V 6 bases short and J 2 bases short, with 14 bases between. The CDR3 sequence is 14 residues long. Looked up from germline, CDR1 is DFQATT and CDR2 is SNEGSKA (reference sequence). Caucasian, healthy and from Russia, the donors were aged between about 6 and 90. They isolated at least 7 million PBMCs from each sample.

The source is a woman under 40 in good health. The rearrangement joins TRBV20-1 to TRBJ2-1; no clear D gene. The sample consisted of blood. The CDR3 DNA sequence: TGCAGTGCCAACCGGGCCCTCCCCTACAATGAGCAGTTCTTC. It codes for CSANRALPYNEQFF.